This T cell receptor (beta chain) was observed in a study of cytomegalovirus exposure and HLA in healthy donors. The V segment lost 4 bases and the J segment 5 bases; nucleotides outside the gene matches: 4. The CDR3 totals 12 residues. In germline, CDR1 is SQVTM, CDR2 ANQGSEA. Details on this clone: Its antigen is currently unknown.

Findings and limits, study-wide: Among immune exposure information, only CMV serostatus was available.

The PCR made use of 60 Vbeta and 13 Jbeta primers. Repertoires were generated with immunoSEQ multiplex PCR, while TCRdb's copy carries only in-frame clones and drops some. The data show about 160,000 clones, approximately 85% seen once. The specimen sequenced was PBMCs. V and J are TRBV29-1 and TRBJ1-2; 7 nucleotides line up with TRBD1. This sequence originates from a young man in good health and CMV-seropositive. CDR3 sequence: CSVGAGGYGYTF. The DNA of the CDR3 is TGCAGCGTTGGGGCAGGGGGGTATGGCTACACCTTC. Drawing the rest from reference TRBV29-1 and TRBJ1-2, the complete variable domain is SAVISQKPSRDICQRGTSLTIQCQVDSQVTMMFWYRQQPGQSLTLIATANQGSEATYESGFVIDKFPISRPNLTFSTLTVSNMSPEDSSIYLCSVGAGGYGYTFGSGTRLTVV.